What follows describes a single TCR beta chain. Its antigen remains unidentified. No much larger clonotype is one base removed from it; base qualities were not supplied. CDR1 and CDR2 are read off the germline V gene as MDHEN and SYDVKM. The CDR3 contains 16 residues, cysteine and phenylalanine counted. Kept here is only the CDR3 DNA, which spans 48 bases and is read in frame from base 1. V loses 7 bases, J loses 0 bases, and the germline ends lie 18 bases apart. The library was built by means of the immunoSEQ multiplex PCR assay. For the multiplex PCR, a mixture combining 60 forward primers for TCR Vbeta segments and 13 reverse primers for TCR Jbeta segments was used. The CDR3 region of rearranged TCR beta genes was amplified from genomic DNA by a multiplex PCR assay. On the Illumina HiSeq System, the amplified TCR beta libraries were sequenced as 87-base-pair reads. The source study handled its data this way. A later analysis tallied tens of millions of unique TCR beta chains across the approximately 670 repertoires, and approximately 12 million of those chains were shared by two or more donors. Raw reads were error-corrected and collapsed into unique sequences with a nearest-neighbor algorithm that merged closely related sequences to remove PCR and sequencing errors. To assign V, D and J gene segments, CDR3 sequences were aligned to IMGT reference sequences. For a sequence to be retained, at least a six-nucleotide match to both a V gene segment and a J gene segment was required. Rearrangements were classified as productive when the CDR3 lacked stop codons and remained in frame with V and J, and all other rearrangements were classified as non-productive. CDR3 was defined according to IMGT convention as the region running from the second conserved V-encoded cysteine to the conserved J-encoded phenylalanine. The earlier analysis of 587 of the donors excluded any sequence lacking an unambiguous match to a single V gene segment. An earlier analysis of roughly 590 of the donors called V segments functional above 56.7% productive rearrangements and segregating when the between-donor standard deviation exceeded 5%. A statistical classification framework was built for diagnosing cytomegalovirus status from the catalog of TCR beta chain sequences. A later analysis assigned V and J genes by comparing TCR nucleotide sequences with IMGT/GENE-DB human TR gene sequences. Using the TCRdist pipeline, a later analysis assigned CDR3 sequences along with most-parsimonious VDJ recombination scenarios. A later analysis defined each TCR beta chain by its CDR3 amino acid sequence plus V-gene family, and excluded reads lacking a unique V-gene family. A later analysis removed nearly 600 highly shared, low-generation-probability nucleotide sequences to deal with suspected cross-contamination and a sequencing artifact. For each public chain, a later analysis derived a clonal expansion index from normalized ranks of inferred template counts within each repertoire. A later analysis computed generation probabilities with a VDJ recombination model fitted to out-of-frame rearrangements, and checked the results against IGoR. A later analysis scored TCR-TCR, TCR-HLA and TCR-CMV co-occurrence with hypergeometric tests, applying a repertoire-size bias correction to TCR pairs. To estimate false discovery rates, a later analysis permuted the HLA or CMV assignments 20 times. A later analysis grouped co-occurring TCRs with DBSCAN, adding TCRdist sequence similarity when clustering within HLA-allele-positive subsets. Co-occurrence clustering excluded repertoires with fewer than 30,000 or more than 120,000 public chains, plus five with anomalous nucleotide sharing. Drawn from immuneACCESS, this table holds only the in-frame rearrangements with V and J called that TCRdb kept. Clones are partly lost; checked studies trace under half to an unresolved V gene and leave the rest unexplained. V and J calls and clone size are given by that table; D and trimming were obtained from the DNA. This sample is represented by 140,000 or so clones; over 70% of them were singletons. The top ten hold 1.5% to 2% of the sample.

The sample belongs to a study of cytomegalovirus exposure and HLA in healthy donors (dated by TCRdb to the late 2010s). Concerning the study at large: In an earlier analysis of approximately 500 of the donors, approximately 260 Gb of sequence data and 95 million to 130 million unique TCR beta sequences from about 179 million T cells were reported. The T cell repertoires of under 750 subjects were profiled by immunosequencing and related to cytomegalovirus serostatus. A later analysis re-examined previously published TCR beta repertoires from roughly 650 donors and added high-resolution HLA genotyping to investigate patterns of TCR occurrence. In the later analysis, no new phenotypic data were used to find candidate immune exposures; instead, reliance was placed on TCR beta sequences and their occurrence across donors. About 280 gigabases of sequencing data and 80 million or so unique TCR sequences were included in an early release covering about 700 HLA-typed donors. On average, roughly 250,000 unique TCR beta nucleotide sequences were sequenced per donor among a few hundred genotyped donors of the cohort, with 15% to 20% of those sequences being non-productive. All discovery cohort repertoires had been generated on a single sequencing platform. In an earlier analysis of roughly 540 of the donors, high-throughput TCR beta sequencing was used to judge whether each TCR beta V gene segment behaved as functional or pseudogenic. Roughly five DR-DQ haplotypes were treated as single units for association and clustering because of strong linkage in the cohort. The genetic ancestry cluster associated with self-reported Caucasian donors included roughly four fifths of the roughly 390 genotyped donors. Along with the roughly 700-subject first cohort, a separate validation cohort of over a hundred different subjects was used. Donor age, sex, ethnicity and CMV serostatus were compiled together with the repertoire data. To predict cytomegalovirus infection status, the study brought together high-throughput TCR immunosequencing, statistical association of individual TCRs with disease status, and machine learning. The study aimed to test whether cataloging public T cell receptors could reveal signatures of past pathogen exposure. HLA typing included class I and class II loci at four-digit resolution. The number of typed donors differed by locus: about 629-630 for A, B, C, DRB1 and DQB1; some 500 for DQA1; some 590 for DPA1; and some 450 for DPB1. Genome-wide SNP genotypes for about 55% of the roughly 670 donors were used in a later genetic analysis, which treated that subset as a discovery cohort. The full study reports these points: Compared with equally common non-associated chains, HLA-associated TCR beta chains in a later analysis were more clonally expanded and had lower generation probabilities. Most TCR sequences were seen in very few donors, while some public TCRs were found in many individuals. It was suggested by the authors that the approach could potentially be generalized to other disease states and immunological phenotypes. A cluster of highly shared sequence variants was judged likely to represent a technical artifact of the sequencing pipeline. In a later analysis, most CMV-associated TCR beta chains were found to appear HLA-restricted, with HLA associations seemingly driven largely by CMV exposure. V-gene and J-gene trimming of TCR beta chains was associated with a missense DCLRE1C variant in a later genetic analysis, and the association was replicated in an independent cohort. Correlated functional status among segregating V segments might be attributable to linkage disequilibrium, but an unknown experimental factor could not be ruled out. Some IMGT-functional V segments, including TRBV6-2 and TRBV6-3, could not be told apart with the 87-base-pair reads, so those segments were excluded. Because HLA typing was missing for some donors at each locus, association tests included only the typed subset. Specific HLA alleles were associated with 15,000 to 20,000 TCR beta sequences at a false discovery rate of 0.05 in a later analysis. In an earlier analysis of under 600 of the donors, most TCR beta V segments were observed in productive rearrangements about 87% or about 30% of the time, broadly matching IMGT annotations. In a later analysis, TCR association rates were found to vary across HLA loci, with the most associated TCRs seen for DRB1 alleles and the fewest for HLA-C alleles. When HLA alleles, especially DR and DQ, strongly co-occurred, attributing TCR associations to individual alleles was difficult. In a later genetic analysis, fewer N-insertions in productive TCRs were reported among donors in an Asian-associated ancestry cluster than the approximately 670-donor mean. The presence/absence analyses assumed that sequencing depth was roughly uniform across donors, and that assumption may not be true. A total of roughly 160 TCR beta chains were listed by the study as associated with cytomegalovirus. The only immune exposure information available for the cohort was CMV serostatus. The classifier was reported to diagnose cytomegalovirus status with high specificity and sensitivity in both the original cohort and the validation cohort. The earlier analysis of approximately 540 of the donors excluded over 15 rarely observed V segments, including chromosome 9 orphons, because counts were too low. The cohort was sequenced for TCR beta chains only, and without alpha or paired-chain data the features that could be detected were limited. A further reported finding was that TCR beta sequences accurately predicted the HLA-A and HLA-B alleles for most subjects in the first cohort. In a later analysis, several top co-occurrence clusters were reported to appear linked to parvovirus B19, influenza, CMV and Epstein-Barr virus. In vitro tests confirmed that a few of the cytomegalovirus-associated TCR beta chains recognize cytomegalovirus antigens.

The cohort comprised under 700 healthy bone marrow donors. Cohort members were all nominally healthy when sampled, although unrecorded immune exposures were likely present. The donor tested CMV seronegative, placing the donor among the roughly 350 seronegative members of the cohort. A peripheral blood sample was collected from each donor, and TCR beta sequencing was performed on peripheral blood mononuclear cells. Genomic DNA was extracted from the blood cell samples with the Qiagen DNeasy Blood Extraction Kit. The receptor was isolated from a woman in her forties in good health and CMV-seronegative. Sequenced input: PBMCs. The rearranged chain carries TRBV28 and TRBJ1-1; a tentative D match to TRBD1 spans 6 bases. The CDR3 region reads CASNNPTGNLNTEAFF. The DNA reads TGTGCCAGCAACAACCCGACAGGAAATTTGAACACTGAAGCTTTCTTT.